The T cell receptor beta chain under discussion was sequenced for a study of regulatory T cells in long-lasting Graves disease. The CDR3 length is 17 residues. Per germline, CDR1 SEHNR and CDR2 FQNEAQ (reference sequence). V was pared by 5 bases and J by 1 base, with 7 bases of the junction left unmatched. As to time point: newly diagnosed GD, antithyroid drugs for less than 3 months. The TCR library used RNA extracted from PBMCs. Library construction for TCR beta used iRepertoire HTBI primers and Arm-PCR of CDR3 regions. One entry per CDR3 protein results from TCRdb running MiXCR on the multiplex PCR reads. In the table there are hundreds of thousands of distinct CDR3 sequences, approximately 16% of which are singletons. Separately, the same data were catalogued under a study of T cells in Graves' hyperthyroidism and ophthalmopathy.

This clonotype was sampled from a man aged 18-30 years with Graves disease. Source: peripheral blood mononuclear cells (PBMCs), taken at new diagnosis, from a patient treated with antithyroid drugs. This rearrangement joins TRBV7-9 to TRBJ2-5; TRBD2 matches at 13 bases. The CDR3 loop is CASSTGTSGDLQETQYF. The DNA for the CDR3 is TGTGCCAGCAGCACGGGGACTAGCGGGGATCTCCAAGAGACCCAGTACTTC.